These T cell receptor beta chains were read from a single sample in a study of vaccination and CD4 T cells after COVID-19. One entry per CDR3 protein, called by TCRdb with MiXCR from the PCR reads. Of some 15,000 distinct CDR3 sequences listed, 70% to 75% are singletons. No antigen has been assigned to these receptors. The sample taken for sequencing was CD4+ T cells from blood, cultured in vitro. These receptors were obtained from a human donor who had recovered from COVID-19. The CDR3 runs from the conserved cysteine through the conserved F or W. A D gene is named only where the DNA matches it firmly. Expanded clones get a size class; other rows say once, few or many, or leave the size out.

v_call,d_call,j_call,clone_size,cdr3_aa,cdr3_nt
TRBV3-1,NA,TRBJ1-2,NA,CASSQPGFYGYTF,TGTGCCAGCAGCCAACCGGGTTTCTATGGCTACACCTTC
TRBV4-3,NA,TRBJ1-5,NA,CASSQDLGVAQPQHF,TGCGCCAGCAGCCAAGATCTTGGGGTCGCGCAGCCCCAGCATTTT
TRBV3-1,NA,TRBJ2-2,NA,CASNPEGWGANTGELFF,TGTGCCAGCAACCCGGAAGGATGGGGGGCGAACACCGGGGAGCTGTTTTTT
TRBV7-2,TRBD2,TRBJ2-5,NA,CASSLVGLAGVGETQYF,TGTGCCAGCAGCTTAGTTGGGCTAGCGGGGGTTGGGGAGACCCAGTACTTC
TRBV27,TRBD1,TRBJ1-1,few,CASSDPPGQSSWAFF,TGTGCCAGCAGTGACCCGCCGGGACAGTCTTCCTGGGCTTTCTTT
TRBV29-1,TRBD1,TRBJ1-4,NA,CSVAAGGQVHEKLFF,TGCAGCGTTGCCGCCGGGGGACAGGTGCATGAAAAACTGTTTTTT
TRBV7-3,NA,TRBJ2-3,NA,CASSFYGGNTDTQYF,TGTGCCAGCAGCTTCTACGGGGGAAACACAGATACGCAGTATTTT
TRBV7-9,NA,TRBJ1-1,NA,CASSGGGEAFF,TGTGCCAGCAGCGGCGGGGGGGAAGCTTTCTTT
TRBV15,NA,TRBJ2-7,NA,CATLGTDYEQYF,TGTGCCACCCTCGGCACGGACTACGAGCAGTACTTC
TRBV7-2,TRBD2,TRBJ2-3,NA,CASSFLPGGTADTQYF,TGTGCCAGCAGCTTCTTACCGGGGGGGACTGCTGATACGCAGTATTTT
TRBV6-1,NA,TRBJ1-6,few,CASSRQPDSPLHF,TGTGCCAGCAGTAGACAGCCTGACTCACCCCTCCACTTT
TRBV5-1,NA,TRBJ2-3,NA,CASTRLSSTDTQYF,TGCGCCAGCACTCGGTTGTCTAGCACAGATACGCAGTATTTT
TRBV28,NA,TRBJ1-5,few,CASHLNRDQPQHF,TGTGCCAGCCACCTTAACAGGGATCAGCCCCAGCATTTT
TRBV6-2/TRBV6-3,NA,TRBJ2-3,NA,CASSYTLGGTSTDTQYF,TGTGCCAGCAGTTACACGCTCGGGGGTACTAGCACAGATACGCAGTATTTT
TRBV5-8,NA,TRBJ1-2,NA,CASSLGGWGYTF,TGTGCCAGCAGCCTGGGTGGTTGGGGCTACACCTTC
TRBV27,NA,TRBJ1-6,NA,CASSPPDWRGSSPLHF,TGTGCCAGCAGTCCCCCTGATTGGCGGGGCAGTTCACCCCTCCACTTT
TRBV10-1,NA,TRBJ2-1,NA,CASSDMVTGHNEQFF,TGCGCCAGCAGTGATATGGTGACAGGACACAATGAGCAGTTCTTC
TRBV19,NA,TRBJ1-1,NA,CASSPVGVGTEAFF,TGTGCCAGTAGCCCTGTGGGAGTCGGCACTGAAGCTTTCTTT
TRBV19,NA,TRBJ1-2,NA,CASSPGLDRANYGYTF,TGTGCCAGTAGTCCGGGGTTGGACAGAGCTAACTATGGCTACACCTTC
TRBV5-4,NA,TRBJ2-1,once,CASSSVEGTEQFF,TGTGCCAGCAGCTCCGTGGAAGGCACTGAGCAGTTCTTC